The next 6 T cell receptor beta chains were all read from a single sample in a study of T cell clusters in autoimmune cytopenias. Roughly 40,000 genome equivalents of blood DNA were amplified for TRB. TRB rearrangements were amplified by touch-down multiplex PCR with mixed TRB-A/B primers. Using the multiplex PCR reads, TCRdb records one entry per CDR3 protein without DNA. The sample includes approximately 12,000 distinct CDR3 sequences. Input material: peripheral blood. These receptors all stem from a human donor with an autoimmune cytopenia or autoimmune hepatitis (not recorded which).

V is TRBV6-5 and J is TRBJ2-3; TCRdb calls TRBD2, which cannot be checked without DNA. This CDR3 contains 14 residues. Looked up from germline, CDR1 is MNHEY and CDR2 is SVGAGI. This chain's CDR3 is CASGRGGGTDTQYF.

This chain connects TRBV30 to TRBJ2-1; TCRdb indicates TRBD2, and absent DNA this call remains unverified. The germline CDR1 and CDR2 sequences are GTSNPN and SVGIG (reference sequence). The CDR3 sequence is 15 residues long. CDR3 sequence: CAWSVSGLARNEQFF.

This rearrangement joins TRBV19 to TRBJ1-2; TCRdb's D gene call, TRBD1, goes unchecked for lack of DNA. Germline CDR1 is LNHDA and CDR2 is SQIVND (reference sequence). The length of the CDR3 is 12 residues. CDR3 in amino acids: CASSIGDAGYTF.

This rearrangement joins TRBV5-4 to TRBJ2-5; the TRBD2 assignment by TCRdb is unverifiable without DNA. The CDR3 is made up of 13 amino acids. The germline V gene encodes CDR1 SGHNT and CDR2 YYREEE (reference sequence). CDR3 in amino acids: CASSLEASGTQYF.

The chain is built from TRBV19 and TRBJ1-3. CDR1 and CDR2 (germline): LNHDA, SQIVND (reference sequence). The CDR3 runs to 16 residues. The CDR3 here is CASRELDRPSGNTIYF.

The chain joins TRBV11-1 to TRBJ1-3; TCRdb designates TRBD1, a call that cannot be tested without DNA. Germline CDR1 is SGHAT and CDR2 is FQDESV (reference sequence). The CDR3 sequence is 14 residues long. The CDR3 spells CASSAHRGGNTIYF.